The 9 T cell receptor beta chains presented below share a single source sample, sequenced in a study of Graves' ophthalmopathy and Graves' hyperthyroidism. The study amplified TCR beta CDR3 regions using RNA transcripts. RT-PCR in the first round used HTBI primers; a second-round multiplex PCR followed. TCRdb used MiXCR to reprocess the multiplex PCR reads, holding one entry per CDR3 protein. The sample shows about 480,000 distinct CDR3 sequences, around an eighth of them seen only once. Sequenced material: blood. These receptors were collected from a woman aged 30 to 39 with Graves' ophthalmopathy.

This clonotype was observed many times. CDR3 sequence reads: CATLGSTNYGYTF. In nucleotides, the CDR3 is TGTGCCACCCTTGGGAGCACTAACTATGGCTACACCTTC. The chain couples TRBV19 to TRBJ1-2; the D is unclear. Trimming left V 10 bases short and J 0 bases short, with 12 bases between. This CDR3 region has 13 residues. Germline V gene data show CDR1 as LNHDA and CDR2 as SQIVND (reference sequence). The full variable domain, completed using reference TRBV19 and TRBJ1-2, is DGGITQSPKYLFRKEGQNVTLSCEQNLNHDAMYWYRQDPGQGLRLIYYSQIVNDFQKGDIAEGYSVSREKKESFPLTVTSAQKNPTAFYLCATLGSTNYGYTFGSGTRLTVV.

Ten or more counts support this clonotype. V is TRBV5-1 and J is TRBJ1-2; D perhaps matches TRBD1 (6 bases). V lost 4 bases and J 3 bases, leaving 22 bases between the germline ends. Per the germline V gene, CDR1 is SGHRS and CDR2 is YFSETQ. The length of the CDR3 is 17 residues. The chain's CDR3 is CASSQNGGRNPDYGYTF. In DNA form, the CDR3 reads TGCGCCAGCAGCCAAAACGGGGGGCGCAACCCAGACTATGGCTACACCTTC.

The chain recombines TRBV3-1 with TRBJ1-6, with D hard to call. Trimming left V 6 bases short and J 10 bases short, with 16 bases between. Germline V lookup: CDR1 LGHDT, CDR2 YNNKEL (reference sequence). This CDR3 contains 14 residues. The CDR3 DNA sequence: TGTGCCAGCAGGAACGACATCAGGCACTCACCCCTCCACTTT. Translated, it gives CASRNDIRHSPLHF.

Concerning this clonotype: A much larger clonotype is one base distant, so this may be a read error. V gene TRBV30 combines with J gene TRBJ2-7, with D possibly being TRBD1 (6 bases). CDR1 is GTSNPN and CDR2 is SVGIG in the germline V gene (reference sequence). This CDR3 is 11 amino acids long. The CDR3 region has the DNA TGTGCCTGGGGTCAGGGGTACGGGCAGTACTTC. This codes for CAWGQGYGQYF.

The V gene is TRBV7-2, the J gene TRBJ1-2; D is uncertain. Germline V gene sequence: CDR1 SGHTA, CDR2 FQGNSA. V was trimmed by 0 bases and J by 2 bases, leaving 13 bases between them. The CDR3 sequence is 16 residues long. CDR3 amino acids: CASSLAGSSLNYGYTF. The DNA of the CDR3 is TGTGCCAGCAGCTTAGCCGGGTCCAGCTTGAACTATGGCTACACCTTC.

In this sample, this clonotype turned up a few times. The rearrangement joins TRBV5-1 to TRBJ2-7, with D possibly matching TRBD1 (6 bases). CDR1 SGHRS and CDR2 YFSETQ come from the germline V gene. This CDR3 comprises 15 residues. The V end was cut by 0 bases, the J end by 2 bases, with 12 bases between. In nucleotides, the CDR3 is TGCGCCAGCAGCTTGGGAACAGGGAAGACCTACGAGCAGTACTTC. Translation: CASSLGTGKTYEQYF.

At least ten counts were recorded for this clonotype. This chain connects TRBV10-3 to TRBJ2-5; D uncertain. In germline, CDR1 is ENHRY, CDR2 SYGVKD. Deletions cut 4 bases from V and 5 bases from J, with 8 bases between. The CDR3 has 12 residues. The CDR3 region is CAISGPSETQYF. The CDR3 region has the DNA TGTGCCATCAGTGGCCCCTCTGAGACCCAGTACTTC.

The sample holds a few counts of this clonotype. This rearrangement joins TRBV5-1 to TRBJ2-2, with TRBD1 matching over 7 bases. V shed 5 bases and J 0 bases; nucleotides not matched to a gene: 7. Germline CDR1 and CDR2: SGHRS and YFSETQ. This CDR3 contains 16 residues. The CDR3 DNA reads TGCGCCAGCAGTTTCCGGGACAGACCGAACACCGGGGAGCTGTTTTTT. Translation: CASSFRDRPNTGELFF.

This chain links TRBV19 with TRBJ1-2, with D unclear. From germline, CDR1 is LNHDA and CDR2 SQIVND (reference sequence). The CDR3 has 13 residues. V was pared by 4 bases and J by 4 bases, with 10 bases between. CDR3 nucleotide sequence: TGTGCCAGTAGTACCTCTGAGGGCTATGGCTACACCTTC. This codes for CASSTSEGYGYTF.